Reported below is one T cell receptor beta chain. Antigen specificity is unknown. TCRdb fed the reads into MiXCR, producing one record per CDR3 protein. The sample contains approximately 1,000,000 distinct CDR3 sequences, roughly 30% of which appear only once. The data derive from a study of T cell repertoires in cytomegalovirus infection. Across the whole study: Selected CMV epitopes included recently identified HLA-C-restricted ones as well as well-studied HLA-B-restricted ones. Overall study findings and caveats: Across the ex vivo response, the dominant clonotypes were HLA-C-restricted CMV-specific TCR beta clonotypes. Totalled public TCR beta family frequency picked out people who carried CMV plus the relevant HLA.

This material consisted of cultured CD8+ T cells from PBMCs, taken from culture after CMV antigen stimulation. The receptor was isolated from a human donor in good health (CMV status not recorded). Some clones in this sample may be carry-over from other donors' samples.

The CDR3 sequence: CAITQGGDGYTF. In DNA, the CDR3 is TGTGCCATCACTCAGGGAGGTGATGGCTACACCTTC. The J gene is TRBJ1-2, the V gene TRBV10-3; a weak D match, TRBD1 (5 bases). This CDR3 has 12 amino acids. Germline V gene sequence: CDR1 ENHRY, CDR2 SYGVKD. Trimming stripped 7 bases from V and 6 bases from J, with 12 bases between.